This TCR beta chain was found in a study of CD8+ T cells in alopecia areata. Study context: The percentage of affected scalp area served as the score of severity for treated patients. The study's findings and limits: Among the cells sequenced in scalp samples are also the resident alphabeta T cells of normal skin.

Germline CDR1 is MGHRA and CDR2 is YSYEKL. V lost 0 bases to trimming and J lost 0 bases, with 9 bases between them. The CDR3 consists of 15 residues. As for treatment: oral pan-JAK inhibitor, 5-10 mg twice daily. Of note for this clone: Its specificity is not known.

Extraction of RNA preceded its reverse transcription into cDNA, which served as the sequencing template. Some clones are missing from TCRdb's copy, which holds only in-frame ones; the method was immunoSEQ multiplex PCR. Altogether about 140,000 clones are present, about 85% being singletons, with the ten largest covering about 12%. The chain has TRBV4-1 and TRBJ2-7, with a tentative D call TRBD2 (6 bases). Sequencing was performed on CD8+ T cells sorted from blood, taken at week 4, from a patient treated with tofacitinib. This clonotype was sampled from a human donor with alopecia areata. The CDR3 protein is CASSQDGGLSYEQYF. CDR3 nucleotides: TGCGCCAGCAGCCAAGACGGGGGACTCTCCTACGAGCAGTACTTC.